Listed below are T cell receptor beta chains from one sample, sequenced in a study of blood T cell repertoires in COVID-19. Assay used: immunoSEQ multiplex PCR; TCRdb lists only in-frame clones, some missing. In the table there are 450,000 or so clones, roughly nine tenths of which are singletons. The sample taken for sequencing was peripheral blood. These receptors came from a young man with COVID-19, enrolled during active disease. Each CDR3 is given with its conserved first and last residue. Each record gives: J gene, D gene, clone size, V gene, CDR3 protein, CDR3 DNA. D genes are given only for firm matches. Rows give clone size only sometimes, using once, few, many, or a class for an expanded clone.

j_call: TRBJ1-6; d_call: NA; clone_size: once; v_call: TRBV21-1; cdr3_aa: CASSKLTGPRNSPLHF; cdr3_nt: TGTGCCAGCAGCAAATTGACAGGGCCGAGGAATTCACCCCTCCACTTT
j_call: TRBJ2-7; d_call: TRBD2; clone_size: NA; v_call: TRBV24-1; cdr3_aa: CATGGLAGVFSHEQYF; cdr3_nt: TGTGCCACCGGGGGACTAGCGGGGGTTTTCTCCCACGAGCAGTACTTC
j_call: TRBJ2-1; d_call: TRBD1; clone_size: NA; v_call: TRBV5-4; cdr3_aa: CASSALPRDRLYNEQFF; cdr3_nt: TGTGCCAGCAGCGCTTTACCCCGGGACAGGCTTTACAATGAGCAGTTCTTC
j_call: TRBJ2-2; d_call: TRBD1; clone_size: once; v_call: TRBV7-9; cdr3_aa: CASSEQGGNTGELFF; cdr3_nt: TGTGCCAGCAGCGAACAGGGGGGGAACACCGGGGAGCTGTTTTTT
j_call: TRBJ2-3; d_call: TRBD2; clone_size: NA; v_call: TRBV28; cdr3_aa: CASSLGLAGDTQYF; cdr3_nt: TGTGCCAGCAGTCTGGGACTAGCGGGAGATACGCAGTATTTT
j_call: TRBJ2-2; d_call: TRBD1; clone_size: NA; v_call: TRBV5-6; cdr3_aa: CASSLTGTGLVGELFF; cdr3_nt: TGTGCCAGCAGCTTGACCGGGACAGGGTTAGTCGGGGAGCTGTTTTTT
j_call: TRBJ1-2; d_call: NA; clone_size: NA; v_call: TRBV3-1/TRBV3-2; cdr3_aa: CASSSGGYGYTF; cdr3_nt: TGTGCCAGCAGCTCCGGGGGCTATGGCTACACCTTC
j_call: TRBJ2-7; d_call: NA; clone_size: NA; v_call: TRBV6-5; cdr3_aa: CASSPGVTYEQYF; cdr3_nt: TGTGCCAGCTCCCCAGGGGTCACCTACGAGCAGTACTTC
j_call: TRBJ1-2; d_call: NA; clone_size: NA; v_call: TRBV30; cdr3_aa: CAWSDGGADGYTF; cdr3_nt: TGTGCCTGGAGTGATGGGGGCGCGGATGGCTACACCTTC
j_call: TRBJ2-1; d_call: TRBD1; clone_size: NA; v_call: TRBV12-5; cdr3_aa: CASGPGTGGVSYNEQFF; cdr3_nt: TGTGCTAGTGGTCCCGGGACAGGGGGCGTATCCTACAATGAGCAGTTCTTC
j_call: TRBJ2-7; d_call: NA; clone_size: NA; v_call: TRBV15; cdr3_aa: CATSREGLNYEQYF; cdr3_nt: TGTGCCACCAGCAGAGAGGGACTCAACTACGAGCAGTACTTC
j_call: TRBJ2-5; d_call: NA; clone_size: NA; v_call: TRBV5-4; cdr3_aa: CASSIRVPRGKETQYF; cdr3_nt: TGTGCCAGCAGCATAAGGGTCCCGCGGGGTAAAGAGACCCAGTACTTC
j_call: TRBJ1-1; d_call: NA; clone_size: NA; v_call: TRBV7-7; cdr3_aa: CASSPWTENTEAFF; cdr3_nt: TGTGCTAGCAGCCCCTGGACAGAGAACACTGAAGCTTTCTTT
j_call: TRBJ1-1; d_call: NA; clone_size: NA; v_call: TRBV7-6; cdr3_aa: CASSPDDRSAEAFF; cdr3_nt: TGTGCCAGCAGCCCGGACGACAGGAGCGCTGAAGCTTTCTTT
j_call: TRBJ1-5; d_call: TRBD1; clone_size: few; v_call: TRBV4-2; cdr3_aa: CASSHLQSAGGTQPQHF; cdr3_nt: TGTGCCAGCAGCCATCTTCAGTCGGCAGGGGGCACTCAGCCCCAGCATTTT
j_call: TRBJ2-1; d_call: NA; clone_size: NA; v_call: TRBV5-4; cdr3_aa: CASSLYSGAYNEQFF; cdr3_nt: TGTGCCAGCAGCTTATATTCGGGAGCCTACAATGAGCAGTTCTTC
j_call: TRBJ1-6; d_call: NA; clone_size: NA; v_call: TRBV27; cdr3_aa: CASSSRQTGWNSPLHF; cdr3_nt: TGTGCCAGCAGTTCGCGCCAAACAGGGTGGAATTCACCCCTCCACTTT
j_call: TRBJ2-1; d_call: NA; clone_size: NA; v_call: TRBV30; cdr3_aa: CAWSEPGVVNEQFF; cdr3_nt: TGTGCCTGGAGTGAACCGGGAGTAGTAAATGAGCAGTTCTTC
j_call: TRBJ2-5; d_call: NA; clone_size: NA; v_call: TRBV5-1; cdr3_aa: CASTGGAAGETQYF; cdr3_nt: TGCGCCAGCACGGGGGGCGCGGCGGGAGAGACCCAGTACTTC
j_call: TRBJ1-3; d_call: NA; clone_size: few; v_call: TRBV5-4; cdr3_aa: CASSILRGFSGNTIYF; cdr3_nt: TGTGCCAGCAGCATCCTCAGGGGTTTCTCTGGAAACACCATATATTTT
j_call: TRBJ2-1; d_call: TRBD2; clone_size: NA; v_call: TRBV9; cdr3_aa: CASSVVGRGAYNEQFF; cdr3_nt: TGTGCCAGCAGCGTAGTAGGGCGGGGGGCCTACAATGAGCAGTTCTTC
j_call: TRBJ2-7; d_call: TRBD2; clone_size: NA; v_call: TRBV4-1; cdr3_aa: CASSQAPLAGEQYF; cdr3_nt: TGCGCCAGCAGCCAAGCTCCCCTAGCGGGCGAGCAGTACTTC
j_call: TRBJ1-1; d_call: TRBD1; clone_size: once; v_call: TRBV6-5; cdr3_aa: CASRRAGGDTEAFF; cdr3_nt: TGTGCCAGCAGGAGGGCAGGGGGAGACACTGAAGCTTTCTTT
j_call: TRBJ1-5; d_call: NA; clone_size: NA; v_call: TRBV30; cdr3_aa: CAWSVGGQGPQHF; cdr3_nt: TGTGCCTGGAGTGTAGGTGGGCAGGGGCCCCAGCATTTT
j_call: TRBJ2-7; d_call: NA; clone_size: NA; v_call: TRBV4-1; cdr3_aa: CASSQDRASDEQYF; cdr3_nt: TGCGCCAGCAGCCAAGACAGGGCAAGCGACGAGCAGTACTTC
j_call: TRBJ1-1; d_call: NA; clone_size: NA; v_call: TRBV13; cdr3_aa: CASSLVRGHGIGPAFF; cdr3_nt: TGTGCCAGCAGCTTAGTCCGAGGACATGGAATTGGGCCGGCTTTCTTT
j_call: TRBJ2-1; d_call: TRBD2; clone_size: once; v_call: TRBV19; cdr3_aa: CASSVLAGGLYEQFF; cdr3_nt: TGTGCCAGTAGTGTTCTAGCGGGGGGGCTATATGAGCAGTTCTTC
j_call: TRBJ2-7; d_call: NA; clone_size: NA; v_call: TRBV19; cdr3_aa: CASSKWGGDYEQYF; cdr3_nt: TGTGCCAGTAGTAAGTGGGGGGGCGACTACGAGCAGTACTTC
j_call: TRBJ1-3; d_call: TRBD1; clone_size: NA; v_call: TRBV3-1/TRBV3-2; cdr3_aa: CASSPLTGTGLGNTIYF; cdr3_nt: TGTGCCAGCAGCCCCTTAACCGGGACAGGGTTGGGAAACACCATATATTTT
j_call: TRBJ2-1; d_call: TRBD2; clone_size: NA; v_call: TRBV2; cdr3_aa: CASSAMREFEQFF; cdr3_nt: TGTGCCAGCAGTGCCATGCGGGAGTTTGAGCAGTTCTTC
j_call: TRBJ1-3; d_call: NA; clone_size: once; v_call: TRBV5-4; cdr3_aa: CASSLGSGNTIYF; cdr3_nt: TGTGCCAGCAGCTTAGGGAGTGGAAACACCATATATTTT
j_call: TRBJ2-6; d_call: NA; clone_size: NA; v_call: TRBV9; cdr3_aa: CASSTRQAGANVLTF; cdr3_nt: TGTGCCAGCAGCACCCGACAGGCTGGGGCCAACGTCCTGACTTTC
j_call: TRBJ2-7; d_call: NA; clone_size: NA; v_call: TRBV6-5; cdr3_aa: CASILAGEQYF; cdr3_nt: TGTGCCAGCATACTTGCAGGCGAGCAGTACTTC
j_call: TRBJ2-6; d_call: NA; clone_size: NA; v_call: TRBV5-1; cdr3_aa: CASSLRSDPTSGANVLTF; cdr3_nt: TGCGCCAGCAGCTTGAGGTCTGATCCGACATCTGGGGCCAACGTCCTGACTTTC
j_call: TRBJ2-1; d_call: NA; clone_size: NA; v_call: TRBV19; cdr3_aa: CASTWLAGGRGYEQFF; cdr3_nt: TGTGCCAGTACCTGGCTTGCTGGGGGGAGAGGATATGAGCAGTTCTTC
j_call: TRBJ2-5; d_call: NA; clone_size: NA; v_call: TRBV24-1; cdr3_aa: CATSDAEPKETQYF; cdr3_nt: TGTGCCACCAGTGATGCGGAACCCAAAGAGACCCAGTACTTC
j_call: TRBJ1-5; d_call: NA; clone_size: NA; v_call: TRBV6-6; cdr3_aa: CASSLRGISNQPQHF; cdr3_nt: TGTGCCAGCAGTCTCCGGGGGATAAGCAATCAGCCCCAGCATTTT
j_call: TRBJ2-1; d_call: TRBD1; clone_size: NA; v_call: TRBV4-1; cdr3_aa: CASRRTGGKNEQFF; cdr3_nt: TGCGCCAGCAGAAGGACAGGGGGTAAAAATGAGCAGTTCTTC
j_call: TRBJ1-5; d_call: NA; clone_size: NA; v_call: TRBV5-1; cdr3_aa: CASSLDGDNQPQHF; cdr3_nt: TGCGCCAGCAGCTTGGACGGGGACAATCAGCCCCAGCATTTT
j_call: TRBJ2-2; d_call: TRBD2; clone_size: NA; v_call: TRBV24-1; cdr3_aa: CATSDSGTSGRTGELFF; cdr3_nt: TGTGCCACCAGTGATTCCGGGACTAGCGGGAGAACCGGGGAGCTGTTTTTT
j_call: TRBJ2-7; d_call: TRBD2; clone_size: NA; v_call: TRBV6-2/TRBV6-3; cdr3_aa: CASSYDPGLAAYEQYF; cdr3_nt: TGTGCCAGCAGTTACGATCCCGGACTAGCCGCTTACGAGCAGTACTTC
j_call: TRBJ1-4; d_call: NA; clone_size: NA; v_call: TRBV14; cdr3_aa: CASSRQALNEKLFF; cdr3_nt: TGTGCCAGCAGCCGACAGGCCCTTAATGAAAAACTGTTTTTT